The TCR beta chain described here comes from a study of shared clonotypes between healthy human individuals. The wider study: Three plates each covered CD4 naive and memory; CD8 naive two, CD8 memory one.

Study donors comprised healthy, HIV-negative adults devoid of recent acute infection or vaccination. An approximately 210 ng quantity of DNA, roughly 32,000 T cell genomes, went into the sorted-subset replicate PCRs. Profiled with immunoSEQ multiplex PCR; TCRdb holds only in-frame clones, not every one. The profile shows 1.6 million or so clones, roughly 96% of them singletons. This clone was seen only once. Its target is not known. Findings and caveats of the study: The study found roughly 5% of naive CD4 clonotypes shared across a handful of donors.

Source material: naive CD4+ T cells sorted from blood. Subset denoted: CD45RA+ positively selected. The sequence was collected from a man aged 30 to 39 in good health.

The CDR3 DNA sequence: TGTGCCAGTAGTAATCAGGTGGGGGGCACTGAAGCTTTCTTT. As protein: CASSNQVGGTEAFF. The chain recombines TRBV19 with TRBJ1-1, with a tentative D call TRBD1 (5 bases). Germline V gene sequence: CDR1 LNHDA, CDR2 SQIVND (reference sequence). Trimming removed 4 bases at V and 4 bases at J, with 13 bases between. The CDR3 is 14 amino acids.